Presented here are 16 T cell receptor beta chains from one specimen sequenced in a study of cytomegalovirus exposure and HLA in healthy donors (dated by TCRdb to 2017 to 2019). The library was built by means of the immunoSEQ multiplex PCR assay. The multiplex PCR relied on a mix of 60 forward primers for TCR Vbeta segments and 13 reverse primers for TCR Jbeta segments. TCRdb carries this immuneACCESS record with in-frame sequences only. Its versions omit some clonotypes, under half of them owing to an unresolved V gene in the studies checked, with the rest unexplained. This sample comprises approximately 110,000 clones, over 65% of them detected only once. Of the sample, around 4.3% falls within the top ten clones. Sample: PBMCs. These TCRs come from a woman in her thirties or forties in good health and CMV-seropositive.

The chain's CDR3 is CASSPRDRVVDEQFF. In DNA, the CDR3 is TGTGCCAGCAGCCCCCGGGACAGGGTCGTTGATGAGCAGTTCTTC. The chain employs TRBV9 and TRBJ2-1; 9 bases line up with TRBD1. CDR3 length: 15 amino acids. V trimming: 4 bases; J trimming: 8 bases; junction bases outside the gene matches: 10. CDR1 and CDR2 (germline): SGDLS, YYNGEE.

The chain carries TRBV6-5 and TRBJ2-1; TRBD2 agrees at 11 bases. V dropped 5 bases and J dropped 8; count of bases not matched to a gene: 5. The CDR3 totals 14 residues. Germline V gives CDR1 MNHEY, CDR2 SVGAGI. CDR3: CASSTGLAVYEQFF. The CDR3 DNA reads TGTGCCAGCAGTACGGGACTAGCGGTGTATGAGCAGTTCTTC.

The CDR3 nucleotides are TGTGCCAGTAGCCTCGCCCGACGGATCGGGGGAAGTGAAGCTTTCTTT. Translated: CASSLARRIGGSEAFF. The chain joins TRBV19 to TRBJ1-1, with TRBD1 as a possible D gene (5 bases). The germline CDR1 and CDR2 sequences are LNHDA and SQIVND (reference sequence). The CDR3 covers 16 residues. V dropped 6 bases and J dropped 7 bases, with 24 bases sitting between them.

This sequence joins TRBV9 and TRBJ1-1, with 11 nucleotides matching TRBD1. V lost 3 bases, J lost 3 bases, and 4 bases stayed unmatched. The germline gives CDR1 SGDLS, CDR2 YYNGEE. CDR3 length: 15 residues. The CDR3, as DNA: TGTGCCAGCAGCGGGACAGGGGGCAAGGACACTGAAGCTTTCTTT. Translated: CASSGTGGKDTEAFF.

This chain links TRBV7-2 with TRBJ2-5; 12 bases agree with TRBD2. The CDR3 sequence is 16 residues long. V lost 5 bases and J lost 0; bases outside the gene matches: 4. The germline V gene encodes CDR1 SGHTA and CDR2 FQGNSA. CDR3 nucleotides: TGTGCCAGCAGCAGGACTAGCGGGGCGTACCAAGAGACCCAGTACTTC. It encodes CASSRTSGAYQETQYF.

The rearrangement uses TRBV6-1 and TRBJ1-1; tentatively, D is TRBD1 (6 bases). Germline loops: CDR1 MNHNS, CDR2 SASEGT. The CDR3 contains 14 residues. V was trimmed by 6 bases and J by 5 bases, leaving 16 bases between them. The CDR3 nucleotides are TGTGCCAGCAGACAACTAGGGGGGGGGACTGAAGCTTTCTTT. Translating it yields CASRQLGGGTEAFF.

The chain has TRBV6-1 and TRBJ2-3; 9 bases agree with TRBD2. CDR3 length: 14 amino acids. Germline values: CDR1 MNHNS, CDR2 SASEGT. V lost 11 bases and J lost 0; bases outside the gene matches: 6. CDR3 nucleotide sequence: TGTGCCGCGACAACTAGCGGGAGCACAGATACGCAGTATTTT. This sequence encodes CAATTSGSTDTQYF.

This chain connects TRBV7-2 to TRBJ2-7; D is perhaps TRBD2 (6 bases). Germline V gene lookup returns CDR1 SGHTA and CDR2 FQGNSA. CDR3 length equals 14 residues. Deletions cut 5 bases from V and 7 bases from J, with 18 bases between. CDR3 region: CASSITGTAGEQYF. The CDR3 nucleotides are TGTGCCAGCAGCATCACCGGGACCGCGGGAGAGCAGTACTTC.

In its sample, this clone was seen a few times. The gene calls are TRBV5-4 and TRBJ1-1; a weak D match, TRBD1 (6 bases). The germline CDR1 and CDR2 sequences are SGHNT and YYREEE (reference sequence). V lost 4 bases and J 0 bases, leaving 16 bases between the germline ends. The CDR3 extends over 16 amino acids. CDR3 nucleotide sequence: TGTGCCAGCAGCAGAGGACAGCGCTACATGAACACTGAAGCTTTCTTT. Residues: CASSRGQRYMNTEAFF.

The chain joins TRBV12-5 to TRBJ1-1; D ambiguous. CDR1 is LGHNT and CDR2 is FRNRAP in the germline V gene. The CDR3 loop spans 13 amino acids. V was trimmed by 11 bases and J by 5 bases, leaving 18 bases between them. For the CDR3, the DNA is TGTGCTTCGGCTCCCCGGACGGGAACTGAAGCTTTCTTT. As protein: CASAPRTGTEAFF.

The genes are TRBV19 and TRBJ1-1, with 9 positions matching TRBD1. The germline gives CDR1 LNHDA, CDR2 SQIVND (reference sequence). The CDR3 length is 16 residues. The V segment lost 1 base and the J segment 5 bases; nucleotides outside the gene matches: 8. For the CDR3, the DNA is TGTGCCAGTAGTATAGGACAGGGGGTAGAGTGGACTGAAGCTTTCTTT. Protein sequence: CASSIGQGVEWTEAFF.

The chain carries TRBV5-8 and TRBJ2-7; no clear D gene. Germline-derived CDR1 and CDR2 are SGHTS and YDEGEE. This CDR3 region has 13 residues. Trimming removed 7 bases from V and 2 bases from J, with 13 bases in between. The CDR3 loop reads CASGLGFAYEQYF. The CDR3 DNA is TGTGCCAGCGGTCTGGGCTTCGCCTACGAGCAGTACTTC.

The chain employs TRBV11-2 and TRBJ2-5; 8 nucleotides align to TRBD1. Germline assignment: CDR1 SGHAT and CDR2 FQNNGV. The CDR3 loop spans 15 amino acids. Trimming removed 4 bases from V and 5 bases from J; junction bases left unmatched: 9. The CDR3 DNA follows: TGTGCCAGCAGCTGGACAGGGTACCTCGGGGAGACCCAGTACTTC. Protein sequence: CASSWTGYLGETQYF.

The chain couples TRBV7-7 to TRBJ2-1; 8 bases line up with TRBD2. The CDR3 extends over 16 amino acids. Germline lookup yields CDR1 SSHAT and CDR2 FNYEAQ (reference sequence). As DNA, the CDR3 is TGTGCTAGCTCCACCCTCAAAGCGGGAGAGGCAAGTGAGCAGTTCTTC. Amino acids: CASSTLKAGEASEQFF.

This clone was seen just once. The chain has TRBV5-1 and TRBJ1-1; 7 nucleotides align to TRBD1. Unmatched junction bases numbered 11, after V lost 2 bases and J lost 7 bases. The CDR3 length is 15 residues. Germline V lookup: CDR1 SGHRS, CDR2 YFSETQ. CDR3 in DNA: TGCGCCAGCAGCTTCAATCCGGGACAGAAAGATGAAGCTTTCTTT. This codes for CASSFNPGQKDEAFF.

V and J are TRBV6-6 and TRBJ2-2, with D uncertain. This CDR3 has 13 residues. Germline V gene data show CDR1 as MNHNY and CDR2 as SVGAGI (reference sequence). Between the trimmed V and J ends, which lost 6 bases and 10 bases, there was a span of 15 bases. CDR3: CASSYAYPPELFF. CDR3 DNA: TGTGCCAGCAGCTACGCCTACCCCCCGGAGCTGTTTTTT.